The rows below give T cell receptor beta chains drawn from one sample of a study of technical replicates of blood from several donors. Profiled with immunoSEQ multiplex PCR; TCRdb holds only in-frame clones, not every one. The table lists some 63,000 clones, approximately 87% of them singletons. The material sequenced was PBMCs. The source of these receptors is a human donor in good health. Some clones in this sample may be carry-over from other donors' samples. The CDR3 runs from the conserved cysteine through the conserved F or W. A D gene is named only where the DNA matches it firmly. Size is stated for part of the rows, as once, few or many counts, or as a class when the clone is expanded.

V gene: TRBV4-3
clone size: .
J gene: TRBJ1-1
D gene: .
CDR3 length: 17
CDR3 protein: CASSLTPPGEGNTEAFF
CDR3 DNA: TGCGCCAGCAGCCTCACCCCCCCCGGGGAAGGGAACACTGAAGCTTTCTTT

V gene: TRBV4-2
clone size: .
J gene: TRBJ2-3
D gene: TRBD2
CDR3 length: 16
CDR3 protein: CASSPTGLESTDTQYF
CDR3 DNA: TGTGCCAGCAGCCCAACCGGACTAGAAAGCACAGATACGCAGTATTTT

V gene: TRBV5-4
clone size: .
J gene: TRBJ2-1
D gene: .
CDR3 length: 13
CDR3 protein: CASSTGTYNEQFF
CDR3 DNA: TGTGCCAGCAGCACAGGGACCTACAATGAGCAGTTCTTC

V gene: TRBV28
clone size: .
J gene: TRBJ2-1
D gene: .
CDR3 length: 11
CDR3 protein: CASSYRRVQFF
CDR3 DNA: TGTGCCAGCAGTTATCGCAGGGTGCAGTTCTTC

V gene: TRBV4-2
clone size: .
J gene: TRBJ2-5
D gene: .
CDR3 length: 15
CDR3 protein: CASSQDLRESETQYF
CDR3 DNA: TGTGCCAGCAGCCAAGATTTGAGGGAGTCGGAGACCCAGTACTTC

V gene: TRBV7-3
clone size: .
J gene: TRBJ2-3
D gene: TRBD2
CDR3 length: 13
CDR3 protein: CASSLNIAGGQYF
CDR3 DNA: TGTGCCAGCAGCCTGAATATAGCGGGGGGGCAGTATTTT

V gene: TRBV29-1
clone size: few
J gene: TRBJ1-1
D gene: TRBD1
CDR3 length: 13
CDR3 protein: CSAEEGANTEAFF
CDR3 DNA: TGCAGCGCGGAGGAGGGGGCGAACACTGAAGCTTTCTTT

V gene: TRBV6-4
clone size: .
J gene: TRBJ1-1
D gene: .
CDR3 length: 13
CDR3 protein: CASRPRGNTEAFF
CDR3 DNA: TGTGCCAGCAGACCCAGGGGAAACACTGAAGCTTTCTTT

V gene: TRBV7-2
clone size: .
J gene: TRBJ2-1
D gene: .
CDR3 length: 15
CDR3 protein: CASSLGGVAYNEQFF
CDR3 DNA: TGTGCCAGCAGCTTGGGGGGAGTCGCCTACAATGAGCAGTTCTTC

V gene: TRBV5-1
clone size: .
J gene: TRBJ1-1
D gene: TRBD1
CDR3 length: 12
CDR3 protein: CASSSGQASAFF
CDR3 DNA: TGCGCCAGCAGCTCGGGACAGGCATCCGCTTTCTTT

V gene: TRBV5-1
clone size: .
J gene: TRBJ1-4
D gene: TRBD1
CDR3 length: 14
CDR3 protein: CASSMTGSNEKLFF
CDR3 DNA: TGCGCCAGCAGCATGACAGGGTCTAATGAAAAACTGTTTTTT

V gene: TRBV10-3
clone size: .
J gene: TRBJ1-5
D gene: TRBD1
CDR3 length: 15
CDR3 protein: CAISQSGQSNQPQHF
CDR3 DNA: TGTGCCATCAGTCAATCGGGACAGTCAAATCAGCCCCAGCATTTT

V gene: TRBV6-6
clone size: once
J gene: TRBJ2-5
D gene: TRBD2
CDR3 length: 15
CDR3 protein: CASSGPGGTQETQYF
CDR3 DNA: TGTGCCAGCAGTGGGCCCGGGGGGACTCAAGAGACCCAGTACTTC

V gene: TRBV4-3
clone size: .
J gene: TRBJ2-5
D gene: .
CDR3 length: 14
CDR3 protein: CASSQVGPQETQYF
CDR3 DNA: TGCGCCAGCAGCCAAGTTGGGCCCCAAGAGACCCAGTACTTC

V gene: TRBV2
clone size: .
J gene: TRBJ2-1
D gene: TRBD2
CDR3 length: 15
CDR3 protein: CASRKTSGGAVEQFF
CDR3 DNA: TGTGCCAGCAGAAAGACTAGCGGGGGGGCCGTTGAGCAGTTCTTC

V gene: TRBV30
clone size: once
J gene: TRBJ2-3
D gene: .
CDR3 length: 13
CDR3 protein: CACQGTGTDTQYF
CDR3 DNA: TGTGCCTGCCAGGGTACAGGCACAGATACGCAGTATTTT

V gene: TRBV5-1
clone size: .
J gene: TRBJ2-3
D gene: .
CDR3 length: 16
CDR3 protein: CASIEGGGSFTDTQYF
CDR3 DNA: TGCGCCAGCATTGAGGGCGGGGGCTCCTTCACAGATACGCAGTATTTT

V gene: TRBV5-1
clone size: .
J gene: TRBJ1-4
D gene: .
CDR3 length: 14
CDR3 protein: CASSFGGGNEKLFF
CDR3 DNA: TGCGCCAGCAGCTTCGGGGGTGGTAATGAAAAACTGTTTTTT

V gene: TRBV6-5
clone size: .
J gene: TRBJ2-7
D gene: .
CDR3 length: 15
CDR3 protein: CASSLGQGLTYEQYF
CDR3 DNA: TGTGCCAGCAGCCTCGGGCAGGGGTTGACCTACGAGCAGTACTTC

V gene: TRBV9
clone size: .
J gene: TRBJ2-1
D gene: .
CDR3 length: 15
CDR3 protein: CASSVSGAPYNEQFF
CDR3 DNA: TGTGCCAGCAGCGTATCAGGGGCGCCCTACAATGAGCAGTTCTTC